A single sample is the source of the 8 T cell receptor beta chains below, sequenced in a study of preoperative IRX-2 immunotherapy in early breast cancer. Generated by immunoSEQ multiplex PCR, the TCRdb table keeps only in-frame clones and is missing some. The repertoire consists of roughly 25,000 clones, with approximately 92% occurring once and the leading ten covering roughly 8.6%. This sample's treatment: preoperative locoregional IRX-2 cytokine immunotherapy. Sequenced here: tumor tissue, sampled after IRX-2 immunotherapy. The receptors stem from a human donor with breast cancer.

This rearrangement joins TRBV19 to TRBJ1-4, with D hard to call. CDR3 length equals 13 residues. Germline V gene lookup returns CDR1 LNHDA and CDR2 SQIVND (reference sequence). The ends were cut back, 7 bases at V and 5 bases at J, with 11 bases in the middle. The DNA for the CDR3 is TGTGCCAGTAAGGGAGGACCGAATGAAAAACTGTTTTTT. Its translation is CASKGGPNEKLFF.

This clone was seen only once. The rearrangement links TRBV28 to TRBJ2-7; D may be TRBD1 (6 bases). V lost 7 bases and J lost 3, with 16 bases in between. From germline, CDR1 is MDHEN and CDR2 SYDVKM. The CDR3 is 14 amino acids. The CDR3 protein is CASTGDGQYYEQYF. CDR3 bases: TGTGCCAGCACCGGAGACGGACAGTACTACGAGCAGTACTTC.

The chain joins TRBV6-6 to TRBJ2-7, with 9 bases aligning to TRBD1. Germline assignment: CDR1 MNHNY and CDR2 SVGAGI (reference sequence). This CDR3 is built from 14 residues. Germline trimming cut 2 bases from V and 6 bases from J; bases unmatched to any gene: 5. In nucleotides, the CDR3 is TGTGCCAGCAGTTACACGGGACAGGGAGGCGAGCAGTACTTC. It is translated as CASSYTGQGGEQYF.

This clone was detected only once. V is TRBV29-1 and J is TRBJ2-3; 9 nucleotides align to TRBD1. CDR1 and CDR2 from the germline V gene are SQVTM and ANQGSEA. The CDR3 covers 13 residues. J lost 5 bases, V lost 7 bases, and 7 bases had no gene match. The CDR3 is CSAVQGAGDTQYF. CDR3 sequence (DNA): TGCAGCGCCGTACAGGGGGCGGGAGATACGCAGTATTTT.

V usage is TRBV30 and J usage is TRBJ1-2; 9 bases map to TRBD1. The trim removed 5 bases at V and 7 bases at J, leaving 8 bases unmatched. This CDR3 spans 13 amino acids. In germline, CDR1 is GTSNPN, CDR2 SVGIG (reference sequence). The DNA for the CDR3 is TGTGCCTGGCATTACACGACAGGGGGTGGCTACACCTTC. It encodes CAWHYTTGGGYTF.

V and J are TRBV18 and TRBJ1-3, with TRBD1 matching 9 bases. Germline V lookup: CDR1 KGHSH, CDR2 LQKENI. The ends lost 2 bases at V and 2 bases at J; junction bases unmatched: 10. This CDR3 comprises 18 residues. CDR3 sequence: CASSPNRPGQGAGNTIYF. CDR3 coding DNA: TGTGCCAGCTCACCAAATCGACCGGGACAGGGTGCTGGAAACACCATATATTTT.

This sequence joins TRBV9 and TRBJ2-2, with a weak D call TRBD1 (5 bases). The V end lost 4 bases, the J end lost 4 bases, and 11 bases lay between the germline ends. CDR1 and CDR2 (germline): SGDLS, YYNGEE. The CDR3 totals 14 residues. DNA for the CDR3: TGTGCCAGCAGCCACCAGACAGTCACCGGGGAGCTGTTTTTT. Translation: CASSHQTVTGELFF.

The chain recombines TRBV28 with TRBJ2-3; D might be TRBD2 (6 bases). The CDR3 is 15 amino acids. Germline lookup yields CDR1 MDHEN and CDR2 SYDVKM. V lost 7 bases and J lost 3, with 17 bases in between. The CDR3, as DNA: TGTGCCAGCATTCCTGCCGGGAGAGGGACAGATACGCAGTATTTT. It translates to CASIPAGRGTDTQYF.